This is a list of T cell receptor beta chains from one sample in a study of human T cells and chemical hapten exposure. TCRdb re-analysed the RACE reads in MiXCR, keeping a single row per CDR3 protein. The sample has some 43,000 distinct CDR3 sequences; about 4.2% are singletons. Source: whole blood, taken in connection with sensitization to the hapten diphenylcyclopropenone (DPC). Every receptor here comes from a middle-aged man with alopecia areata. Some clones in this sample may be carry-over from other donors' samples. The CDR3 runs from the conserved cysteine through the conserved F or W.

>13|TRBV10-3|TRBJ2-1
CATRDSSDNEQFF
>17|TRBV7-2|TRBJ2-7
CASSRSPDARSSYEQYF
>15|TRBV3-1|TRBJ1-1
CASSQGGGVWTEAFF
>16|TRBV7-2|TRBJ2-5
CASSSPRQIYQETQYF
>13|TRBV6-6|TRBJ1-5
CASSETGAQPQHF
>12|TRBV28|TRBJ1-2
CASSFKRDGYTF
>12|TRBV30|TRBJ2-1
CAWGQGHNEQFF
>14|TRBV18|TRBJ2-3
CASSPPVGADTQYF
>16|TRBV3-1|TRBJ1-5
CASSHNQGTGDQPQHF
>17|TRBV30|TRBJ1-5
CAWSHPRFDRENQPQHF
>15|TRBV27|TRBJ1-1
CASSLSKAPRAEAFF
>15|TRBV27|TRBJ1-5
CASSLGLGGDQPQHF
>17|TRBV20-1|TRBJ2-7
CSARSEAGVLDGDEQYF
>12|TRBV7-2|TRBJ2-7
CASGRDSYEQYF
>13|TRBV18|TRBJ1-1
CASSPQGSTEAFF
>15|TRBV30|TRBJ2-1
CAWSVGREGPNEQFF
>17|TRBV28|TRBJ1-5
CASSQTMQGIGNQPQHF
>15|TRBV6-2/TRBV6-3|TRBJ1-5
CASRRIQGSNQPQHF
>12|TRBV30|TRBJ1-2
CAWSGGPNGYTF
>15|TRBV20-1|TRBJ1-6
CSATTGQGYNSPLHF
>11|TRBV3-1|TRBJ2-1
CASSQANEQFF
>15|TRBV10-3|TRBJ2-7
CAISLTSAISYEQYF
>13|TRBV6-5|TRBJ1-2
CASSLRDRHGYTF
>14|TRBV20-1|TRBJ1-2
CSARPGQGNYGYTF
>15|TRBV18|TRBJ1-3
CASSPQGSSGNTIYF
>15|TRBV12-3/TRBV12-4|TRBJ2-1
CASRKGLAGNNEQFF
>13|TRBV2|TRBJ1-5
CASGTESNQPQHF
>14|TRBV7-2|TRBJ2-7
CASNLAGLGSEQYF
>12|TRBV20-1|TRBJ1-1
CSARFPNTEAFF
>11|TRBV12-3/TRBV12-4|TRBJ2-3
CASSLRDTQYF
>15|TRBV6-7|TRBJ2-7
CASSYSTESSYEQYF
>15|TRBV5-4|TRBJ2-2
CASSLEGQGTGELFF
>17|TRBV5-1|TRBJ2-1
CASSLARSGRANNEQFF
>13|TRBV7-2|TRBJ2-1
CASSPSAGNEQFF
>17|TRBV3-1|TRBJ2-3
CASSPGTSGSSPDTQYF
>15|TRBV20-1|TRBJ2-3
CSAVSYGPYTDTQYF
>13|TRBV10-1|TRBJ2-1
CASSESGVAEQFF
>14|TRBV25-1|TRBJ2-7
CASSGGGESYEQYF
>15|TRBV27|TRBJ1-5
CASSLKTGLNQPQHF
>12|TRBV12-3/TRBV12-4|TRBJ1-4
CASTVYGEKLFF
>13|TRBV20-1|TRBJ1-5
CSARVGGNQPQHF
>13|TRBV6-2/TRBV6-3|TRBJ2-3
CASSYGRADTQYF
>14|TRBV3-1|TRBJ1-6
CASSPRQGTAPLHF
>16|TRBV5-5|TRBJ2-3
CASSFTLVGSSDTQYF
>13|TRBV29-1|TRBJ2-1
CSVEVLAGEGQFF
>18|TRBV28|TRBJ2-3
CASSSPPGLAGYTDTQYF
>15|TRBV20-1|TRBJ2-3
CSARSSGRSTDTQYF
>14|TRBV7-9|TRBJ1-4
CASRITGGSEKLFF
>15|TRBV27|TRBJ2-2
CASSLNGPNTGELFF
>15|TRBV7-2|TRBJ2-3
CASSLERQSTDTQYF
>15|TRBV5-1|TRBJ2-2
CASSSTSSGAGELFF
>15|TRBV3-1|TRBJ1-5
CASSHATGINQPQHF
>15|TRBV5-1|TRBJ1-1
CASSPSGGYNTEAFF